The 31 T cell receptor beta chains below come from one sample, sequenced in a study of HIV-infected children after antiretroviral therapy interruption. The treatment was: PENTA 11 planned treatment interruption arm or continuous ART arm. RNA-based 3' RACE libraries used unique molecular identifiers. TCRdb called the 3' RACE reads again in MiXCR, with one record for every CDR3 protein. The sample carries 90,000 or so distinct CDR3 sequences, approximately 6.9% recorded once. The input for sequencing was CD45RA+ CD4+ T cells from PBMCs, pooled from several time points, taken from a donor given antiretroviral therapy, either interrupted or continuous. Subset reported: naive CD4+ CD45RA+ CD45RO- T cells. These receptors were collected from a pool of human donors with HIV.

This clonotype was found many times. CDR3 in DNA: TGTGCCAGCAGTTTGGGGAACCCCTTCAAACTGTTTTTT. Translated, it gives CASSLGNPFKLFF. J is TRBJ1-4 and V is TRBV12-3 or TRBV12-4; D is unresolved. The CDR3 runs to 13 residues. Trimming removed 3 bases from V and 11 bases from J, with 13 bases in between.

At least ten counts were recorded for this clonotype. The chain carries TRBV2 and TRBJ2-7; TRBD1 agrees at 7 bases. Germline CDR1 SNHLY, CDR2 FYNNEI. The CDR3 consists of 14 residues. Trimming removed 6 bases from V and 4 bases from J; junction bases left unmatched: 9. DNA of the CDR3: TGTGCCAGCAGCGGGACAGAAGTTGAGTACGAGCAGTACTTC. This translates into CASSGTEVEYEQYF.

In its sample, this clonotype was seen many times. The chain is built from TRBV29-1 and TRBJ2-1, with D hard to call. The CDR3 loop spans 14 amino acids. Germline V gene sequence: CDR1 SQVTM, CDR2 ANQGSEA. Trimming took off 7 bases at V and 0 bases at J, with 13 bases between the two ends. The CDR3 DNA is TGCAGCGCCCTTTCCATCGTCTCCTACAATGAGCAGTTCTTC. Amino acid sequence: CSALSIVSYNEQFF.

This clonotype was counted between two and nine times. J is TRBJ2-3 and V is TRBV4-2; tentative D call: TRBD1 (5 bases). With 0 bases removed from V and 1 base from J, the gap between germline ends came to 8 bases. CDR3 length: 15 amino acids. The germline gives CDR1 LGHNA, CDR2 YNFKEQ. This CDR3 reads CASSQEAGRTDTQYF. The CDR3 DNA sequence: TGTGCCAGCAGCCAAGAGGCAGGGCGCACAGATACGCAGTATTTT.

CDR3 sequence reads: CSASRDRPEGYTF. In DNA form, the CDR3 reads TGCAGTGCTAGCCGGGACAGGCCGGAAGGCTACACCTTC. V is TRBV20-1 and J is TRBJ1-2, with 8 bases matching TRBD1. Germline CDR1 is DFQATT and CDR2 is SNEGSKA (reference sequence). This CDR3 has 13 residues. Trimming removed 3 bases from V and 8 bases from J; junction bases left unmatched: 8.

J is TRBJ1-5 and V is TRBV10-3; no firm D call. Looked up from germline, CDR1 is ENHRY and CDR2 is SYGVKD. V lost 3 bases and J lost 4, with 13 bases in between. The CDR3 contains 15 residues. Written as DNA, the CDR3 is TGTGCCATCAGTGAAAGCTGGGGATCTAATCAGCCCCAGCATTTT. This codes for CAISESWGSNQPQHF.

The table lists this clonotype with a few counts. The J gene is TRBJ1-1, the V gene TRBV7-3, with D possibly matching TRBD1 (6 bases). There are 15 residues in the CDR3. Germline assignment: CDR1 SGHTA and CDR2 FQGTGA. V dropped 3 bases and J dropped 4 bases, with 15 bases sitting between them. The CDR3 is CASSLGGARGTEAFF. The CDR3 nucleotides are TGTGCCAGCAGCTTGGGGGGGGCGCGTGGCACTGAAGCTTTCTTT. The full variable domain, its missing parts supplied by reference TRBV7-3 and TRBJ1-1, is GAGVSQTPSNKVTEKGKYVELRCDPISGHTALYWYRQSLGQGPEFLIYFQGTGAADDSGLPNDRFFAVRPEGSVSTLKIQRTERGDSAVYLCASSLGGARGTEAFFGQGTRLTVV.

The sample holds a few counts of this clonotype. J is TRBJ2-1 and V is TRBV5-1; D is undetermined. Germline assignment: CDR1 SGHRS and CDR2 YFSETQ. Trimming cost V 5 bases and J 1 base, with 13 bases left between them. This CDR3 contains 15 residues. The chain's CDR3 is CASSSRADSYNEQFF. As DNA, the CDR3 is TGCGCCAGCAGTTCCCGGGCCGATTCCTACAATGAGCAGTTCTTC.

J is TRBJ1-2 and V is TRBV12-3 or TRBV12-4; 9 bases map to TRBD1. V trimming: 3 bases; J trimming: 6 bases; junction bases outside the gene matches: 8. The CDR3 extends over 15 amino acids. Here the CDR3 DNA reads TGTGCCAGCAGTTTTCTCCCGGACAGGGGACATGGCTACACCTTC. Its translation: CASSFLPDRGHGYTF.

This clonotype was recorded at least ten times. V and J are TRBV18 and TRBJ2-7; D is uncertain. There are 12 residues in the CDR3. Per the germline V gene, CDR1 is KGHSH and CDR2 is LQKENI. Trimming removed 8 bases from V and 3 bases from J, with 11 bases in between. The CDR3 coding sequence is TGTGCCAGCCTCCGAGGTTACTACGAGCAGTACTTC. The encoded protein is CASLRGYYEQYF. Using reference TRBV18 and TRBJ2-7 for the parts outside the CDR3, the full variable domain is NAGVMQNPRHLVRRRGQEARLRCSPMKGHSHVYWYRQLPEEGLKFMVYLQKENIIDESGMPKERFSAEFPKEGPSILRIQQVVRGDSAAYFCASLRGYYEQYFGPGTRLTVT.

DNA for the CDR3: TGCGCCAGCAGCTTGGCCCCGGCGGGACTCACAGATACGCAGTATTTT. This gives the protein CASSLAPAGLTDTQYF. The rearrangement uses TRBV5-1 and TRBJ2-3; D may be TRBD2 (6 bases). The CDR3 covers 16 residues. V lost 0 bases to trimming and J lost 2 bases, with 13 bases between them. Per germline, CDR1 SGHRS and CDR2 YFSETQ.

This clonotype was counted at least ten times. This sequence joins TRBV27 and TRBJ1-5; D call uncertain. This CDR3 contains 13 residues. Germline-derived CDR1 and CDR2 are MNHEY and SMNVEV (reference sequence). The V end lost 4 bases, the J end lost 1 base, and 5 bases lay between the germline ends. CDR3 nucleotide sequence: TGTGCCAGCAGTTCCAACAGCAATCAGCCCCAGCATTTT. Translating gives CASSSNSNQPQHF.

The table lists this clonotype with many counts. The chain combines TRBV15 with TRBJ2-6, with D possibly being TRBD2 (5 bases). Per the germline V gene, CDR1 is LNHNV and CDR2 is YYDKDF (reference sequence). Between the trimmed V and J ends, which lost 0 bases and 0 bases, there was a span of 15 bases. This CDR3 has 19 amino acids. The DNA of the CDR3 is TGTGCCACCAGCAGAGATAAGGGAAGAGGGCCCTCTGGGGCCAACGTCCTGACTTTC. Protein product: CATSRDKGRGPSGANVLTF.

Ten or more counts support this clonotype. A junction boundary mismatches the germline segment, possibly from a read error. This sequence joins TRBV5-5 and TRBJ2-7, with TRBD2 identical over 16 bases. The germline V gene encodes CDR1 SGHKS and CDR2 YYEKEE (reference sequence). The CDR3 extends over 15 amino acids. CDR3 DNA sequence: TGTGCCAGCAGCTCCCCGGGACTAGCGGGGGGGGCGGCCATTTTC. Encoded protein: CASSSPGLAGGAAIF.

This clonotype has a handful of counts. The genes are TRBV30 and TRBJ2-7, with 7 bases aligning to TRBD1. Germline-derived CDR1 and CDR2 are GTSNPN and SVGIG (reference sequence). V was pared by 2 bases and J by 5 bases, with 3 bases of the junction left unmatched. CDR3 size: 12 residues. The CDR3 protein is CAWSRGPNEQYF. The DNA for the CDR3 is TGTGCCTGGAGTAGGGGGCCAAACGAGCAGTACTTC.

This clonotype has more than one count but fewer than ten. The chain is built from TRBV6-5 and TRBJ1-6, with D unresolved. V was trimmed by 5 bases and J by 0 bases, leaving 11 bases between them. The CDR3 sequence is 16 residues long. In germline, CDR1 is MNHEY, CDR2 SVGAGI. CDR3 sequence: CASSLPRGSYNSPLHF. The CDR3 DNA reads TGTGCCAGCAGTCTTCCCCGGGGCTCCTATAATTCACCCCTCCACTTT.

This clonotype was seen many times. The chain combines TRBV24-1 with TRBJ2-3, with TRBD2 identical over 10 bases. The CDR3 runs to 18 residues. V lost 7 bases to trimming and J lost 6 bases; unmatched junction nucleotides: 18. CDR1 is KGHDR and CDR2 is SFDVKD in the germline V gene. The CDR3 region has the DNA TGTGCCACCAGAAGACAGGGAGCCAGCGGGAGGGCCATTGATACGCAGTATTTT. As protein: CATRRQGASGRAIDTQYF.

This clonotype was seen ten or more times. The rearrangement uses TRBV24-1 and TRBJ2-3; TRBD1 aligns across 9 bases. J was trimmed by 9 bases and V by 10 bases; bases with no gene match: 7. Germline loops: CDR1 KGHDR, CDR2 SFDVKD. The CDR3 loop spans 12 amino acids. The CDR3 DNA sequence: TGTGCCACTACCGTCGGACAGGGGACGCAGTATTTT. This translates into CATTVGQGTQYF.

The chain joins TRBV2 to TRBJ1-6; perhaps TRBD1 as D (5 bases). Trimming stripped 7 bases from V and 9 bases from J, with 19 bases between. The CDR3 has 15 amino acids. The V gene's germline CDR1 is SNHLY and CDR2 FYNNEI. In DNA, the CDR3 is TGTGCCAGCAAACCTGAGGGGCCCCGGAGTTCACCCCTCCACTTT. Protein sequence: CASKPEGPRSSPLHF.

This clonotype turned up a few times. J is TRBJ2-7 and V is TRBV20-1, with 7 bases fitting TRBD1. V gave up 1 base and J gave up 2 bases; unmatched junction bases: 8. The CDR3 contains 15 residues. In germline, CDR1 is DFQATT, CDR2 SNEGSKA (reference sequence). In DNA, the CDR3 is TGCAGTGCTAGAGGGTTACAGGGGAGAGCCTACGAGCAGTACTTC. It codes for CSARGLQGRAYEQYF.

This clonotype was observed at least ten times. This chain uses TRBV7-9 with TRBJ2-1; weak D call: TRBD1 (5 bases). Per the germline V gene, CDR1 is SEHNR and CDR2 is FQNEAQ (reference sequence). Trimming shortened V by 2 bases and J by 9 bases, and 8 bases separated the two germline ends. CDR3 length: 12 amino acids. The CDR3 loop is CASSLQGGEQFF. CDR3 sequence (DNA): TGTGCCAGCAGCTTACAGGGTGGTGAGCAGTTCTTC.

The table lists this clonotype with many counts. This chain joins TRBV10-3 and TRBJ1-3; D is unresolved. Germline V gene sequence: CDR1 ENHRY, CDR2 SYGVKD. V was pared by 3 bases and J by 2 bases, with 11 bases between. There are 15 residues in the CDR3. The CDR3 here is CAISDPPNPGNTIYF. CDR3 nucleotides: TGTGCCATCAGTGACCCGCCCAATCCTGGAAACACCATATATTTT.

This clonotype was seen only a few times. This chain links TRBV27 with TRBJ1-2; D is unresolved. The CDR3 loop spans 13 amino acids. In germline, CDR1 is MNHEY, CDR2 SMNVEV (reference sequence). V dropped 6 bases and J dropped 4 bases, with 12 bases sitting between them. This CDR3 reads CASSLGPRYGYTF. The CDR3 region has the DNA TGTGCCAGCAGCCTTGGACCCCGCTATGGCTACACCTTC.

This clonotype was picked up many times. V is TRBV10-3 and J is TRBJ2-3; TRBD2 matches at 8 bases. Germline loops: CDR1 ENHRY, CDR2 SYGVKD. J lost 2 bases, V lost 7 bases, and 8 bases had no gene match. This CDR3 has 15 residues. The CDR3 nucleotides read TGTGCCATCACCCTAGCGGGCCAGCCCACAGATACGCAGTATTTT. Protein product: CAITLAGQPTDTQYF.

This clonotype has a count of ten or more. The V call is TRBV15, the J call TRBJ2-2; TRBD1 is a possible D gene (6 bases). The CDR3 consists of 17 residues. V was shortened by 0 bases and J by 6 bases, with 17 bases between the two germline ends. CDR1 and CDR2 (germline): LNHNV, YYDKDF (reference sequence). The CDR3 sequence: CATSRDVTAGDAGELFF. In DNA, the CDR3 is TGTGCCACCAGCAGAGATGTCACGGCAGGGGATGCCGGGGAGCTGTTTTTT.

In its sample, this clonotype was seen many times. This chain joins TRBV12-3 or TRBV12-4 and TRBJ1-1, with D unresolved. The CDR3 runs to 13 residues. Trimming pared 1 base from V and 1 base from J, leaving 4 bases between. The CDR3 nucleotides are TGTGCCAGCAGTTTAGTGGAGAACACTGAAGCTTTCTTT. Its protein is CASSLVENTEAFF.

This clonotype was observed many times. This rearrangement joins TRBV24-1 to TRBJ2-3; TRBD2 matches 7 bases. Germline CDR1 KGHDR, CDR2 SFDVKD. CDR3 length equals 15 residues. The J segment lost 0 bases and the V segment lost 2 bases, leaving 1 base of the junction unmatched. The CDR3 nucleotides are TGTGCCACCAGTGATTCCGGGGGGAGCACAGATACGCAGTATTTT. Translated: CATSDSGGSTDTQYF.

This clonotype has just a few counts. The chain employs TRBV19 and TRBJ1-5; 7 bases match TRBD1. Germline CDR1 reads LNHDA; CDR2 reads SQIVND (reference sequence). V was clipped by 3 bases and J by 4 bases; unmatched bases: 6. This CDR3 comprises 15 residues. The CDR3 bases are TGTGCCAGTAGTATTCGGGACAGCTATAATCAGCCCCAGCATTTT. This sequence encodes CASSIRDSYNQPQHF.

This clonotype was recorded at least ten times. The chain is built from TRBV10-3 and TRBJ1-2; D ambiguous. Trimming stripped 7 bases from V and 0 bases from J, with 9 bases between. Germline lookup yields CDR1 ENHRY and CDR2 SYGVKD. This CDR3 contains 13 residues. CDR3 coding DNA: TGTGCCATCACCGGATTAGCTAACTATGGCTACACCTTC. As protein: CAITGLANYGYTF.

This clonotype has just a few counts. The CDR3, as DNA: TGCGCCAGCAGCTTGGACCAGGGTCCAGGGAGAACTGAAGCTTTCTTT. Its protein product is CASSLDQGPGRTEAFF. This sequence joins TRBV5-1 and TRBJ1-1, with D perhaps TRBD1 (5 bases). The germline V gene has CDR1 SGHRS and CDR2 YFSETQ. Trimming removed 0 bases from V and 5 bases from J, with 17 bases in between. The CDR3 runs to 16 residues.

At least ten counts were recorded for this clonotype. V and J are TRBV7-3 and TRBJ2-1, with a weak D call TRBD1 (6 bases). V was cut by 1 base and J by 9 bases, with 10 bases left in between. The germline CDR1 and CDR2 sequences are SGHTA and FQGTGA. This CDR3 has 13 residues. The CDR3 coding sequence is TGTGCCAGCAGCTTAAGGAGAGGGGGTGAGCAGTTCTTC. Its protein is CASSLRRGGEQFF. Full variable domain (remainder filled in from reference TRBV7-3 and TRBJ2-1): GAGVSQTPSNKVTEKGKYVELRCDPISGHTALYWYRQSLGQGPEFLIYFQGTGAADDSGLPNDRFFAVRPEGSVSTLKIQRTERGDSAVYLCASSLRRGGEQFFGPGTRLTVL.